Included here is one TCR beta chain sequence, with context. This clonotype has a count of ten or more. Its antigen is currently not known. Base qualities are missing; no much larger clone stands one base away. From the germline V gene, CDR1 is MDHEN and CDR2 is SYDVKM. At the junction V is shortened by 4 bases and J by 4 bases, with 16 bases in between. Measured from the cysteine to the phenylalanine, the CDR3 is 16 residues long. Of the read, only the CDR3 DNA is kept; its 48 bases are in frame from base 1. These data are taken from a study of T cell repertoires in cytomegalovirus infection (dated by TCRdb to about 2019). Notes on the research overall: Donor HLA type was relevant to the analysis, as public TCR beta signatures indicated carriage of CMV infection together with the matching HLA type. The paper's findings and limits, for the study overall: The ex vivo response was dominated by HLA-C-restricted CMV-specific TCR beta clonotypes, which also provided the single most frequent clonotype in two of eight donors. In both this cohort and an independent cohort of 352 donors, the cumulative frequency of public TCR beta family members distinguished carriers of CMV infection plus the relevant HLA type.

The run used an Illumina HiSeq 1500. TCRdb's own reprocessing of the public reads used fastp at Q25 and MiXCR and kept productive beta chains. Entries that share a CDR3 protein sequence are merged under the most common genes and DNA. The sample table records under 150,000 distinct CDR3 sequences; approximately 9.2% of these occur just once. The ten largest clones capture around 9.1% of the sample. The sequencing sample was made of PBMCs. The receptor chain draws on TRBV28 and TRBJ2-2, and TRBD1 may be the D gene, going by 5 matching bases. The receptor was derived from a human donor in good health (CMV status not recorded). Some clones in this sample may be carry-over from other donors' samples. Here the CDR3 is given as CASSSTQGWSTGELFF. The DNA reads as follows: TGTGCCAGCAGTTCCACCCAGGGTTGGAGCACCGGGGAGCTGTTTTTT.